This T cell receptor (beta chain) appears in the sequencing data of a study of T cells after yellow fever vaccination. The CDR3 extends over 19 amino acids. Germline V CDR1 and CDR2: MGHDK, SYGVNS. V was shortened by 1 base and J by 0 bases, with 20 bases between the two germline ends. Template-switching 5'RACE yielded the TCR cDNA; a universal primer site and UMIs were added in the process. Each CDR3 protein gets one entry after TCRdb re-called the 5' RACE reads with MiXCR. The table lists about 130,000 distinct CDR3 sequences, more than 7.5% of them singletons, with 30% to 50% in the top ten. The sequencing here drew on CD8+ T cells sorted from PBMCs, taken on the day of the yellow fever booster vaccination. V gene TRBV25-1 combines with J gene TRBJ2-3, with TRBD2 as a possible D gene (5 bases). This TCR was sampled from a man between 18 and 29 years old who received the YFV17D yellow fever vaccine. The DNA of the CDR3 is TGTGCCAGCAGTGAATCAAGGTCACCTAGCTGGGGAAGCACAGATACGCAGTATTTT. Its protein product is CASSESRSPSWGSTDTQYF.